This TCR beta chain appears in the sequencing data of a study of human CD8 memory T cell subsets. This clonotype ranks as medium-sized in terms of frequency. Its specificity is not known. TPEX cells, early memory CD8+ T cells with exhausted-like traits, were CCR7+ PD-1+ TIGIT+. Healthy donors' buffy coats supplied the PBMC. Libraries for TCR beta were constructed using UMI-labeled 5' RACE. TCRdb reanalyzed the 5' RACE reads and collapses them to one entry per CDR3 protein, without DNA. In all, the sample yields roughly 10,000 distinct CDR3 sequences. Study results and limitations: In this study, sequencing was restricted to T cell receptor beta chains only.

This CDR3 spans 15 amino acids. CDR1 and CDR2 from the germline V gene are MNHEY and SMNVEV (reference sequence). This clonotype was obtained from a human donor in good health. The chain has TRBV27 and TRBJ1-1; TCRdb picks TRBD1, but there is no DNA to check that call. Sequencing was carried out using CD8+ T cells from PBMCs. The CDR3 loop reads CASSSIQGLVTEAFF.